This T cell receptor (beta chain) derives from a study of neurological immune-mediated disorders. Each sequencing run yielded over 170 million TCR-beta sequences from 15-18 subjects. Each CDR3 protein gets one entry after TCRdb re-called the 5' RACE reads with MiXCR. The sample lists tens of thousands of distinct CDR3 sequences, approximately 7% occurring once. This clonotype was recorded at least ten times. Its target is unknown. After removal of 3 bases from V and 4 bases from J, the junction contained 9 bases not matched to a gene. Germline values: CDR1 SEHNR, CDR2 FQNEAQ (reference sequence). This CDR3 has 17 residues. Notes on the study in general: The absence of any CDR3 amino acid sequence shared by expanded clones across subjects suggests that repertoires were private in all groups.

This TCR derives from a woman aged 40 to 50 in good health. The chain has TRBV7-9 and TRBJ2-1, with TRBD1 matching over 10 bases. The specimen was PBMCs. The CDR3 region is CASSLAPGTGDYNEQFF. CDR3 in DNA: TGTGCCAGCAGCTTGGCCCCCGGGACAGGGGATTACAATGAGCAGTTCTTC.